This TCR beta chain was profiled in a study of beta chain features in type 1 diabetes. Study-wide results and caveats: TCRB rearrangement may or may not be influenced by HLA type; here this remained unresolved. The VDJ junctions of type 1 diabetes patients carried fewer insertions and more deletions. Moderately but significantly shorter TCRB CDR3s were found in Type 1 diabetes patients in all four CD4+ subsets.

As for this clone: Its antigen remains unidentified.

The whole isolated RNA underwent reverse transcription, so sequencing captured expressed TCRB transcripts. Only in-frame clones appear in the TCRdb table, and some are missing; sequencing was by immunoSEQ multiplex PCR. The sample includes 160,000 or so clones, 8.5% to 10% of them seen just once. Germline-derived CDR1 and CDR2 are MDHEN and SYDVKM. CDR3 size: 15 residues. Trimming took off 7 bases at V and 0 bases at J, with 16 bases between the two ends. V gene TRBV28 combines with J gene TRBJ2-7; D is ambiguous. The TCR was taken from a woman aged 25-40 years with type 1 diabetes. The sample consisted of central memory CD4+ T cells from blood. The CDR3 is CASTEQTSNSYEQYF. Written as DNA, the CDR3 is TGTGCCAGCACCGAACAGACAAGCAACTCCTACGAGCAGTACTTC.